Shown below are 27 T cell receptor beta chains from a single sample sequenced in a study of blood T cell repertoires in COVID-19. The assay was immunoSEQ multiplex PCR, and TCRdb's table has in-frame clones only and misses some. This sample has under 250,000 clones, with roughly nine tenths found just once. Source material: peripheral blood. These receptors were obtained from a man between 60 and 75 years old with acute or convalescent COVID-19.

The chain has TRBV7-2 and TRBJ1-5; TRBD1 agrees at 7 bases. Unmatched junction bases numbered 11, after V lost 4 bases and J lost 5 bases. Germline loops: CDR1 SGHTA, CDR2 FQGNSA. CDR3 length: 16 amino acids. The CDR3 region has the DNA TGTGCCAGCAGCTCCCGCGGACAGGTGGGGTATCAGCCCCAGCATTTT. Encoded protein: CASSSRGQVGYQPQHF. The variable domain in full, completed from reference TRBV7-2 and TRBJ1-5, reads GAGVSQSPSNKVTEKGKDVELRCDPISGHTALYWYRQSLGQGLEFLIYFQGNSAPDKSGLPSDRFSAERTGGSVSTLTIQRTQQEDSAVYLCASSSRGQVGYQPQHFGDGTRLSIL.

The V and J genes are TRBV9 and TRBJ1-6; D is unresolved. This CDR3 has 13 amino acids. Trimming left V 5 bases short and J 5 bases short, with 8 bases between. Germline V gives CDR1 SGDLS, CDR2 YYNGEE. The CDR3 bases are TGTGCCAGCAGGAACAGAGATAATTCACCCCTCCACTTT. Translating gives CASRNRDNSPLHF.

This chain links TRBV5-5 with TRBJ2-5; the D gene is possibly TRBD1 (6 bases). CDR1 and CDR2 from the germline V gene are SGHKS and YYEKEE (reference sequence). V was pared by 3 bases and J by 3 bases, with 15 bases between. The CDR3 is 15 amino acids. Written as DNA, the CDR3 is TGTGCCAGCAGCTACTCCGGGACACGAGAAGAGACCCAGTACTTC. Amino acid sequence: CASSYSGTREETQYF.

The rearrangement uses TRBV6-2 or TRBV6-3 and TRBJ1-5; D unclear. Trimming stripped 2 bases from V and 3 bases from J, with 11 bases between. The germline V gene has CDR1 MNHEY and CDR2 SVGEGT. The CDR3 runs to 15 residues. The chain's CDR3 is CASSYARTHNQPQHF. The CDR3 DNA is TGTGCCAGCAGTTACGCGCGCACGCACAATCAGCCCCAGCATTTT.

This sequence joins TRBV20-1 and TRBJ2-1; TRBD2 matches at 8 bases. The CDR3 is 13 residues long. Germline V gives CDR1 DFQATT, CDR2 SNEGSKA (reference sequence). The J segment lost 2 bases and the V segment lost 3 bases, leaving 0 bases of the junction unmatched. CDR3 nucleotide sequence: TGCAGTGCTAGTAGCGGGGCCTACAATGAGCAGTTCTTC. Protein: CSASSGAYNEQFF.

V and J are TRBV28 and TRBJ2-2; TRBD2 agrees at 11 bases. The CDR3 loop spans 18 amino acids. V lost 7 bases and J lost 8; bases outside the gene matches: 18. The germline V gene encodes CDR1 MDHEN and CDR2 SYDVKM. CDR3 amino acids: CASITPSGTSGRLGELFF. CDR3 nucleotide sequence: TGTGCCAGCATCACACCCAGCGGGACTAGCGGTCGTTTGGGGGAGCTGTTTTTT.

This chain links TRBV7-9 with TRBJ2-5, with D tentatively TRBD1 (6 bases). The length of the CDR3 is 14 residues. CDR1 and CDR2 (germline): SEHNR, FQNEAQ (reference sequence). The V gene lost 6 bases and the J gene lost 5 bases, with 16 bases spanning the gap. The CDR3 region has the DNA TGTGCCAGCAGGTCCCTGGGGGCGCAGGAGACCCAGTACTTC. The encoded protein is CASRSLGAQETQYF.

This clone came up once. V gene TRBV27 combines with J gene TRBJ1-1; 7 bases are a match to TRBD1. The CDR3 runs to 12 residues. Trimming at V came to 5 bases and at J to 5 bases, leaving 2 bases not matched to a gene. Looked up from germline, CDR1 is MNHEY and CDR2 is SMNVEV (reference sequence). The CDR3 nucleotides are TGTGCCAGCAGTCCAGGGGGAACTGAAGCTTTCTTT. Translation: CASSPGGTEAFF.

The chain joins TRBV27 to TRBJ1-6, with TRBD1 as a possible D gene (6 bases). Trimming pared 0 bases from V and 10 bases from J, leaving 25 bases between. The V gene's germline CDR1 is MNHEY and CDR2 SMNVEV (reference sequence). The CDR3 length is 19 residues. The CDR3 spells CASSLSQGFSGPSNSPLHF. CDR3 DNA sequence: TGTGCCAGCAGTTTATCGCAGGGGTTCTCGGGGCCTTCGAACTCACCCCTCCACTTT.

The gene calls are TRBV14 and TRBJ1-4; D not resolved. Germline V gene sequence: CDR1 SGHDN, CDR2 FVKESK. The V end was cut by 1 base, the J end by 0 bases, with 9 bases between. This CDR3 contains 16 residues. The CDR3 nucleotides are TGTGCCAGCAGCCAAGGCGGCTCTGCAACTAATGAAAAACTGTTTTTT. This sequence encodes CASSQGGSATNEKLFF.

This clone turned up a few times. V and J are TRBV11-3 and TRBJ2-1; 7 bases align to TRBD1. The CDR3 is 19 residues long. Germline V gives CDR1 SGHNT, CDR2 YENEEA. Losses at the gene ends were 6 bases for V and 0 bases for J; bases not matched to a gene: 17. CDR3 region: CASSWTGQTGKSSYNEQFF. DNA for the CDR3: TGTGCCAGCAGTTGGACAGGTCAGACAGGGAAAAGCTCCTACAATGAGCAGTTCTTC.

The chain has TRBV7-3 and TRBJ2-2; D uncertain. V lost 5 bases to trimming and J lost 6 bases, with 10 bases between them. Germline V CDR1 and CDR2: SGHTA, FQGTGA. CDR3 length: 13 residues. In DNA form, the CDR3 reads TGTGCCAGCAGCCTCCCTAGTTCCGGGGAGCTGTTTTTT. Protein sequence: CASSLPSSGELFF.

Regarding this clone: Other nucleotide sequences in the sample specify the same CDR3. The chain uses TRBV7-2 and TRBJ2-3; TRBD2 might be the D (6 bases). V lost 2 bases, J lost 0 bases, and 9 bases lay in between. This CDR3 is 15 amino acids long. The germline V gene has CDR1 SGHTA and CDR2 FQGNSA. CDR3 region: CASSLSGTSTDTQYF. CDR3 in DNA: TGTGCCAGCAGCTTAAGTGGGACTAGCACAGATACGCAGTATTTT.

This clone was seen only once. The chain couples TRBV6-4 to TRBJ1-6; TRBD1 agrees at 7 bases. CDR3 size: 15 residues. The germline V gene encodes CDR1 MRHNA and CDR2 SNTAGT. The J segment lost 9 bases and the V segment lost 4 bases, leaving 9 bases of the junction unmatched. The CDR3 nucleotides are TGTGCCAGCAGTGCCTCGGGGCAGGGGGGTTCACCCCTCCACTTT. Amino acid sequence: CASSASGQGGSPLHF.

A word on this clone: Other DNA sequences in this specimen translate into the identical CDR3. The rearrangement uses TRBV6-2 or TRBV6-3 and TRBJ2-2; 8 nucleotides line up with TRBD2. CDR1 MNHEY and CDR2 SVGEGT come from the germline V gene. V shed 2 bases and J 1 base; nucleotides not matched to a gene: 6. The CDR3 totals 17 residues. The CDR3 loop reads CASSYPGLAVNTGELFF. The CDR3 coding sequence is TGTGCCAGCAGTTACCCCGGACTAGCTGTGAACACCGGGGAGCTGTTTTTT.

This chain uses TRBV11-2 with TRBJ2-5, with D tentatively TRBD1 (5 bases). Trimming shortened V by 1 base and J by 2 bases, and 8 bases separated the two germline ends. The CDR3 length is 14 residues. Germline assignment: CDR1 SGHAT and CDR2 FQNNGV. In DNA, the CDR3 is TGTGCCAGCAGCTTAGGACAGCTTCAAGAGACCCAGTACTTC. Amino acids: CASSLGQLQETQYF.

V and J are TRBV7-9 and TRBJ1-2, with 7 bases that match TRBD1. V lost 3 bases to trimming and J lost 8 bases; unmatched junction nucleotides: 6. Germline lookup yields CDR1 SEHNR and CDR2 FQNEAQ (reference sequence). The CDR3 extends over 13 amino acids. The CDR3 DNA is TGTGCCAGCAGCTTCGACAGGGTGACCGGCTACACCTTC. Translation: CASSFDRVTGYTF.

The chain couples TRBV28 to TRBJ2-3, with 9 bases fitting TRBD2. The germline gives CDR1 MDHEN, CDR2 SYDVKM. Unmatched junction bases numbered 6, after V lost 6 bases and J lost 2 bases. This CDR3 is built from 15 residues. CDR3 sequence reads: CASRSSGRNTDTQYF. The CDR3 region has the DNA TGTGCCAGCAGATCCAGCGGGAGGAACACAGATACGCAGTATTTT. The full variable domain, with the rest looked up from reference TRBV28 and TRBJ2-3, is DVKVTQSSRYLVKRTGEKVFLECVQDMDHENMFWYRQDPGLGLRLIYFSYDVKMKEKGDIPEGYSVSREKKERFSLILESASTNQTSMYLCASRSSGRNTDTQYFGPGTRLTVL.

CDR3 in amino acids: CATSDTIHGYTF. The CDR3 coding sequence is TGTGCCACCAGTGACACTATACACGGCTACACCTTC. V is TRBV24-1 and J is TRBJ1-2; D remains unclear. The ends were cut back, 4 bases at V and 8 bases at J, with 10 bases in the middle. The CDR3 totals 12 residues. Germline CDR1 is KGHDR and CDR2 is SFDVKD.

The chain is built from TRBV18 and TRBJ2-1, with 10 bases lining up with TRBD1. CDR1 KGHSH and CDR2 LQKENI come from the germline V gene. The CDR3 covers 15 residues. Unmatched junction bases numbered 3, after V lost 4 bases and J lost 3 bases. In nucleotides, the CDR3 is TGTGCCAGCTCACTGGGACAGGGGAGCTACAATGAGCAGTTCTTC. Translating gives CASSLGQGSYNEQFF.

V usage is TRBV7-2 and J usage is TRBJ1-2; weak D call: TRBD1 (6 bases). The V gene lost 5 bases and the J gene lost 5 bases, with 21 bases spanning the gap. The CDR3 spans 16 residues. CDR1 SGHTA and CDR2 FQGNSA come from the germline V gene. CDR3 region: CASSLMPGQLPYGYTF. The CDR3 coding sequence is TGTGCCAGCAGCCTTATGCCCGGACAGCTTCCGTATGGCTACACCTTC.

The J gene is TRBJ2-2, the V gene TRBV20-1; a weak D match, TRBD1 (5 bases). Trimming cost V 3 bases and J 3 bases, with 11 bases left between them. The V gene's germline CDR1 is DFQATT and CDR2 SNEGSKA (reference sequence). The CDR3 has 14 residues. CDR3 protein: CSASYRGHTGELFF. DNA for the CDR3: TGCAGTGCTAGTTATAGGGGCCACACCGGGGAGCTGTTTTTT.

This chain connects TRBV28 to TRBJ1-4; TRBD1 agrees at 7 bases. The CDR3 extends over 14 amino acids. Germline V gene data show CDR1 as MDHEN and CDR2 as SYDVKM. V shed 8 bases, J shed 2 bases, and the junction held 5 bases outside the gene matches. The chain's CDR3 is CASGRTGTNEKLFF. The CDR3 DNA is TGTGCCAGCGGAAGGACAGGCACTAATGAAAAACTGTTTTTT. The full variable domain, its missing parts supplied by reference TRBV28 and TRBJ1-4, is DVKVTQSSRYLVKRTGEKVFLECVQDMDHENMFWYRQDPGLGLRLIYFSYDVKMKEKGDIPEGYSVSREKKERFSLILESASTNQTSMYLCASGRTGTNEKLFFGSGTQLSVL.

V is TRBV29-1 and J is TRBJ2-3, with 7 bases fitting TRBD1. Per germline, CDR1 SQVTM and CDR2 ANQGSEA. This CDR3 spans 14 amino acids. J gave up 1 base and V 6 bases, and 7 bases lay outside the gene matches. The CDR3 DNA sequence: TGCAGCGTAGCAGGGGGATCGGGCACAGATACGCAGTATTTT. Translated, it gives CSVAGGSGTDTQYF.

This chain uses TRBV11-2 with TRBJ2-7, with 14 positions matching TRBD2. This CDR3 comprises 15 residues. V trimming: 3 bases; J trimming: 3 bases; junction bases outside the gene matches: 1. Germline V CDR1 and CDR2: SGHAT, FQNNGV. CDR3: CASSFGTSGGYEQYF. The CDR3, as DNA: TGTGCCAGCAGCTTCGGGACTAGCGGGGGCTACGAGCAGTACTTC.

The chain joins TRBV29-1 to TRBJ2-7, with D maybe TRBD1 (6 bases). This CDR3 comprises 13 residues. Trimming took 5 bases from V and 7 from J, leaving 18 bases between them. The germline V gene has CDR1 SQVTM and CDR2 ANQGSEA. CDR3 protein: CSVRTVSDGEQYF. In DNA, the CDR3 is TGCAGCGTTCGGACAGTCTCGGATGGGGAGCAGTACTTC.

V and J are TRBV24-1 and TRBJ2-1; 10 bases line up with TRBD2. J gave up 8 bases and V 0 bases, and 6 bases lay outside the gene matches. Germline V CDR1 and CDR2: KGHDR, SFDVKD. This CDR3 spans 16 amino acids. CDR3 sequence: CATSDLTSGVPDEQFF. CDR3 DNA sequence: TGTGCCACCAGTGATTTGACTAGCGGGGTCCCGGATGAGCAGTTCTTC.